Listed here are 26 T cell receptor beta chains from one sample, sequenced in a study of blood T cell repertoires in COVID-19. Repertoires were generated with immunoSEQ multiplex PCR, while TCRdb's copy carries only in-frame clones and drops some. The sample comprises 200,000 to 250,000 clones, around 80% of which are singletons, and roughly 1.8% rests with the top ten. The sample taken for sequencing was PBMCs or T cells enriched from blood (not recorded which). These receptors were obtained from a man between 60 and 75 years old who had recovered from COVID-19.

The V gene is TRBV11-3, the J gene TRBJ2-7, with a tentative D call TRBD1 (6 bases). CDR1 is SGHNT and CDR2 is YENEEA in the germline V gene. The CDR3 loop spans 14 amino acids. The germline V and J ends were trimmed by 7 bases and 3 bases, with 16 bases remaining between them. As DNA, the CDR3 is TGTGCCAGCATGCTTACGGACAGCCACTACGAGCAGTACTTC. Encoded protein: CASMLTDSHYEQYF.

The chain combines TRBV2 with TRBJ2-1; TRBD2 agrees at 7 bases. Losses at the gene ends were 3 bases for V and 6 bases for J; bases not matched to a gene: 5. CDR3 length equals 14 residues. Germline assignment: CDR1 SNHLY and CDR2 FYNNEI. The CDR3: CASSEPSGVNEQFF. CDR3 bases: TGTGCCAGCAGTGAGCCTAGCGGAGTCAATGAGCAGTTCTTC.

This chain uses TRBV4-1 with TRBJ1-1, with D hard to call. The V and J ends lost 0 bases and 1 base respectively, with 9 bases between them. The CDR3 length is 15 residues. Germline V gene lookup returns CDR1 MGHRA and CDR2 YSYEKL. CDR3 in DNA: TGCGCCAGCAGCCAAGATCCCCGGGGGAACACTGAAGCTTTCTTT. Protein: CASSQDPRGNTEAFF.

The rearrangement joins TRBV2 to TRBJ1-6; D is perhaps TRBD1 (5 bases). The germline V and J ends were trimmed by 7 bases and 7 bases, with 17 bases remaining between them. The germline CDR1 and CDR2 sequences are SNHLY and FYNNEI. The CDR3 is made up of 15 amino acids. The CDR3, as DNA: TGTGCCAGCACTAAGAAGGACACTGGAAATTCACCCCTCCACTTT. Its translation is CASTKKDTGNSPLHF.

The J gene is TRBJ1-1, the V gene TRBV6-2 or TRBV6-3; D gene ambiguous. This CDR3 has 19 residues. With 0 bases removed from V and 2 bases from J, the gap between germline ends came to 22 bases. CDR1 is MNHEY and CDR2 is SVGEGT in the germline V gene. In nucleotides, the CDR3 is TGTGCCAGCAGTTACTCGAGGGTTGGAGGGAATCCGACCAACACTGAAGCTTTCTTT. Protein sequence: CASSYSRVGGNPTNTEAFF.

The gene calls are TRBV6-2 or TRBV6-3 and TRBJ2-7; 8 bases match TRBD1. The CDR3 is 15 residues long. CDR1 and CDR2 from the germline V gene are MNHEY and SVGEGT. V dropped 6 bases and J dropped 2; count of bases not matched to a gene: 9. CDR3 amino acids: CASRPNRDRTYEQYF. The CDR3, as DNA: TGTGCCAGCAGACCTAACCGGGACAGGACCTACGAGCAGTACTTC.

The J gene is TRBJ1-6, the V gene TRBV3-1 (or the pseudogene TRBV3-2), with 7 positions matching TRBD1. CDR3 size: 14 residues. The germline V gene encodes CDR1 LGHDT and CDR2 YNNKEL (reference sequence). V gave up 4 bases and J gave up 10 bases; unmatched junction bases: 7. Here the CDR3 reads CASSPLTGESPLHF. Written as DNA, the CDR3 is TGTGCCAGCAGCCCCTTAACAGGGGAATCACCCCTCCACTTT.

Here the CDR3 reads CAIPRGEPKGNQPQHF. The CDR3 DNA follows: TGTGCCATCCCCCGCGGGGAACCGAAGGGCAATCAGCCCCAGCATTTT. The chain uses TRBV10-3 and TRBJ1-5; D is unresolved. Between the trimmed V and J ends, which lost 8 bases and 2 bases, there was a span of 19 bases. CDR1 and CDR2 (germline): ENHRY, SYGVKD. The CDR3 is made up of 16 amino acids.

This clone was counted once. This chain links TRBV5-1 with TRBJ2-3; 11 nucleotides match TRBD2. The CDR3 covers 17 residues. V gave up 4 bases and J gave up 2 bases; unmatched junction bases: 9. Germline V gene lookup returns CDR1 SGHRS and CDR2 YFSETQ. The CDR3 DNA follows: TGCGCCAGCAGCAGAGGGCTAGCGGGGGGCTCCACAGATACGCAGTATTTT. Encoded protein: CASSRGLAGGSTDTQYF.

The chain has TRBV10-3 and TRBJ2-5; maybe TRBD1 (6 bases). V lost 8 bases and J 0 bases, leaving 16 bases between the germline ends. Germline loops: CDR1 ENHRY, CDR2 SYGVKD. CDR3 length: 15 amino acids. In nucleotides, the CDR3 is TGTGCCATCGGGCAGGGACAACGAAACCAAGAGACCCAGTACTTC. This sequence encodes CAIGQGQRNQETQYF.

For the CDR3, the DNA is TGTGCCAGCAGCTTGGCGGGGGTGGGGATCTACAATGAGCAGTTCTTC. This gives the protein CASSLAGVGIYNEQFF. The J gene is TRBJ2-1, the V gene TRBV5-5; possible D gene TRBD2, 6 bases. Germline CDR1 SGHKS, CDR2 YYEKEE (reference sequence). The ends were cut back, 0 bases at V and 3 bases at J, with 13 bases in the middle. This CDR3 has 16 amino acids.

V gene TRBV19 combines with J gene TRBJ2-6, with D possibly matching TRBD1 (6 bases). Trimming cost V 6 bases and J 2 bases, with 23 bases left between them. CDR1 and CDR2 from the germline V gene are LNHDA and SQIVND (reference sequence). This CDR3 is 19 amino acids long. The CDR3 spells CASRGSQGPQPTGANVLTF. As DNA, the CDR3 is TGTGCCAGTAGAGGTTCCCAGGGGCCGCAACCTACTGGGGCCAACGTCCTGACTTTC.

The chain joins TRBV5-1 to TRBJ2-7; D is unclear. This CDR3 has 14 amino acids. Deletions cut 4 bases from V and 0 bases from J, with 11 bases between. Germline-derived CDR1 and CDR2 are SGHRS and YFSETQ. The CDR3 region is CASSRSQSSYEQYF. The CDR3, as DNA: TGCGCCAGCAGCAGATCACAGAGCTCCTACGAGCAGTACTTC. The entire variable domain, with the rest obtained from reference TRBV5-1 and TRBJ2-7, is as follows: KAGVTQTPRYLIKTRGQQVTLSCSPISGHRSVSWYQQTPGQGLQFLFEYFSETQRNKGNFPGRFSGRQFSNSRSEMNVSTLELGDSALYLCASSRSQSSYEQYFGPGTRLTVT.

The rearrangement uses TRBV7-9 and TRBJ1-5; D is perhaps TRBD1 (5 bases). V shed 1 base and J shed 5 bases, with 9 bases lying between them. CDR1 and CDR2 (germline): SEHNR, FQNEAQ (reference sequence). The CDR3 has 14 amino acids. The CDR3 loop is CASSLGGRDQPQHF. The CDR3 DNA sequence: TGTGCCAGCAGCTTAGGCGGCAGGGATCAGCCCCAGCATTTT.

The chain carries TRBV6-1 and TRBJ1-5; D is unclear. In germline, CDR1 is MNHNS, CDR2 SASEGT. This CDR3 is built from 15 residues. Trimming left V 2 bases short and J 2 bases short, with 10 bases between. CDR3 DNA: TGTGCCAGCAGTGAAAGCGGTTGGGGCAATCAGCCCCAGCATTTT. Protein: CASSESGWGNQPQHF.

This chain uses TRBV25-1 with TRBJ1-4; 9 bases fit TRBD1. CDR1 MGHDK and CDR2 SYGVNS come from the germline V gene. The V segment lost 3 bases and the J segment 6 bases; nucleotides outside the gene matches: 5. This CDR3 has 15 residues. DNA of the CDR3: TGTGCCAGCAGTGAGGAAGGGACAGGGTATGAAAAACTGTTTTTT. Its protein product is CASSEEGTGYEKLFF.

In its sample, this clone was seen once. The rearrangement uses TRBV5-6 and TRBJ1-1, with 8 bases matching TRBD1. With V trimmed by 0 bases and J by 3 bases, 1 base remained unmatched. This CDR3 is built from 14 residues. CDR1 is SGHDT, CDR2 YYEEEE, per germline. CDR3 residues: CASSLGQGYTEAFF. Here the CDR3 DNA reads TGTGCCAGCAGCTTGGGACAGGGGTACACTGAAGCTTTCTTT.

CDR3 amino acids: CASSPQGANTEAFF. CDR3 sequence (DNA): TGCGCCAGCAGCCCACAGGGGGCCAACACTGAAGCTTTCTTT. The chain combines TRBV5-1 with TRBJ1-1, with TRBD1 identical over 9 bases. CDR1 is SGHRS and CDR2 is YFSETQ in the germline V gene. This CDR3 contains 14 residues. V was clipped by 4 bases and J by 2 bases; unmatched bases: 3.

This sequence joins TRBV4-2 and TRBJ2-1; 11 nucleotides line up with TRBD2. The CDR3 extends over 16 amino acids. Trimming at V came to 0 bases and at J to 7 bases, leaving 5 bases not matched to a gene. CDR1 is LGHNA, CDR2 YNFKEQ, per germline. CDR3: CASSQEVAGGQNEQFF. The DNA for the CDR3 is TGTGCCAGCAGCCAAGAAGTAGCGGGGGGGCAGAATGAGCAGTTCTTC.

The rearrangement links TRBV5-1 to TRBJ2-5; unclear D gene. This CDR3 is built from 11 residues. Germline assignment: CDR1 SGHRS and CDR2 YFSETQ. V was shortened by 4 bases and J by 2 bases, with 3 bases between the two germline ends. CDR3 sequence reads: CASSQQETQYF. DNA of the CDR3: TGCGCCAGCAGCCAACAAGAGACCCAGTACTTC.

This chain connects TRBV29-1 to TRBJ2-5; 7 bases agree with TRBD1. Per germline, CDR1 SQVTM and CDR2 ANQGSEA. The V segment lost 8 bases and the J segment 4 bases; nucleotides outside the gene matches: 7. This CDR3 spans 12 amino acids. The CDR3 DNA follows: TGCAGCTTCCTGCCAGGGGGAGAGACCCAGTACTTC. The encoded protein is CSFLPGGETQYF.

V and J are TRBV9 and TRBJ1-3; 10 nucleotides line up with TRBD1. With V trimmed by 4 bases and J by 0 bases, 19 bases remained unmatched. CDR1 and CDR2 (germline): SGDLS, YYNGEE. CDR3 length: 21 amino acids. CDR3: CASSSRPGGQGYSSSGNTIYF. The CDR3 DNA is TGTGCCAGCAGCTCTCGCCCCGGGGGACAGGGGTATTCGAGCTCTGGAAACACCATATATTTT.

The rearrangement uses TRBV7-9 and TRBJ1-1; D perhaps matches TRBD1 (6 bases). In germline, CDR1 is SEHNR, CDR2 FQNEAQ (reference sequence). The CDR3 runs 14 residues. Trimming left V 5 bases short and J 0 bases short, with 10 bases between. This CDR3 reads CASSPDSLNTEAFF. DNA of the CDR3: TGTGCCAGCAGCCCGGACAGTCTGAACACTGAAGCTTTCTTT.

The chain carries TRBV4-3 and TRBJ1-2; 7 bases match TRBD1. The germline gives CDR1 LGHNA, CDR2 YSLEER. V gave up 5 bases and J gave up 0 bases; unmatched junction bases: 6. CDR3 size: 15 residues. For the CDR3, the DNA is TGCGCCAGCAGCTCTAAGACAGGGACTAACTATGGCTACACCTTC. Residues: CASSSKTGTNYGYTF.

The chain links TRBV11-2 to TRBJ1-2; TRBD1 matches at 7 bases. The germline gives CDR1 SGHAT, CDR2 FQNNGV. The CDR3 is 15 amino acids. V lost 2 bases to trimming and J lost 4 bases; unmatched junction nucleotides: 7. CDR3 sequence (DNA): TGTGCCAGCAGCTTAACCGGGACAGCGGCCTATGGCTACACCTTC. It specifies CASSLTGTAAYGYTF.

In DNA, the CDR3 is TGTGCAAGTCGCTCCCGACTAGCGGGGGATCGCCAAGAGACCCAGTACTTC. This gives the protein CASRSRLAGDRQETQYF. The rearrangement links TRBV12-2 to TRBJ2-5; the D call TRBD2 from the table was never checked on the DNA. TRBV12-2 is listed as a pseudogene. This CDR3 contains 17 residues.